Presented here are 21 T cell receptor beta chains from one specimen sequenced in a study of blood T cell repertoires in COVID-19. Only in-frame clones appear in the TCRdb table, and some are missing; sequencing was by immunoSEQ multiplex PCR. The data hold a few hundred thousand clones, with more than 85% observed a single time. The sequencing sample was made of PBMCs or T cells enriched from blood (not recorded which). These receptors all come from a woman in her 30s who had recovered from COVID-19.

The chain recombines TRBV7-9 with TRBJ1-4, with 12 bases fitting TRBD1. This CDR3 region has 17 residues. Germline values: CDR1 SEHNR, CDR2 FQNEAQ (reference sequence). V lost 4 bases, J lost 2 bases, and 5 bases stayed unmatched. In nucleotides, the CDR3 is TGTGCCAGCAGCTCCGGGACAGGGGGCGGTACTAATGAAAAACTGTTTTTT. Translation: CASSSGTGGGTNEKLFF.

The chain is built from TRBV3-1 (or the pseudogene TRBV3-2) and TRBJ2-3, with D perhaps TRBD2 (6 bases). CDR3 length: 15 amino acids. CDR1 and CDR2 from the germline V gene are LGHDT and YNNKEL (reference sequence). Trimming took off 1 base at V and 6 bases at J, with 14 bases between the two ends. CDR3 loop: CASSQVMGGVDTQYF. CDR3 coding DNA: TGTGCCAGCAGCCAAGTTATGGGCGGGGTGGATACGCAGTATTTT.

The rearrangement uses TRBV19 and TRBJ1-5; 10 nucleotides agree with TRBD1. CDR1 LNHDA and CDR2 SQIVND come from the germline V gene (reference sequence). The CDR3 has 17 residues. The J segment lost 2 bases and the V segment lost 3 bases, leaving 7 bases of the junction unmatched. DNA for the CDR3: TGTGCCAGTAGTATCCCCTTTGGGACAGGGGGCAATCAGCCCCAGCATTTT. This translates into CASSIPFGTGGNQPQHF. Looking up the rest from reference TRBV19 and TRBJ1-5 gives the full variable domain: DGGITQSPKYLFRKEGQNVTLSCEQNLNHDAMYWYRQDPGQGLRLIYYSQIVNDFQKGDIAEGYSVSREKKESFPLTVTSAQKNPTAFYLCASSIPFGTGGNQPQHFGDGTRLSIL.

A remark on this clone: This sample includes further DNA sequences coding for the same CDR3. The CDR3 here is CASSPGGSNYGYTF. The DNA of the CDR3 is TGTGCCAGCAGTCCCGGAGGCAGTAACTATGGCTACACCTTC. This rearrangement joins TRBV6-5 to TRBJ1-2; no reliable D call. This CDR3 spans 14 amino acids. Trimming took 5 bases from V and 1 from J, leaving 11 bases between them. Germline V lookup: CDR1 MNHEY, CDR2 SVGAGI.

The CDR3 nucleotides read TGTGCCAGCAGTTTACAGGGTATCGGAAATCAGCCCCAGCATTTT. Amino acid sequence: CASSLQGIGNQPQHF. The genes are TRBV27 and TRBJ1-5, with a tentative D call TRBD1 (5 bases). The CDR3 is 15 amino acids. Germline V gives CDR1 MNHEY, CDR2 SMNVEV (reference sequence). Trimming removed 2 bases from V and 4 bases from J, with 12 bases in between.

This chain connects TRBV6-5 to TRBJ1-1; D is perhaps TRBD1 (6 bases). CDR1 and CDR2 from the germline V gene are MNHEY and SVGAGI. The CDR3 extends over 12 amino acids. Trimming took 4 bases from V and 8 from J, leaving 11 bases between them. The CDR3 region is CASSSPGQEAFF. CDR3 in DNA: TGTGCCAGCAGTTCCCCGGGACAAGAAGCTTTCTTT.

V is TRBV3-1 (or the pseudogene TRBV3-2) and J is TRBJ2-5, with 7 nucleotides matching TRBD2. Germline V gives CDR1 LGHDT, CDR2 YNNKEL (reference sequence). V lost 0 bases to trimming and J lost 5 bases; unmatched junction nucleotides: 9. The CDR3 sequence is 16 residues long. CDR3 sequence: CASSQEGAGAGETQYF. CDR3 DNA sequence: TGTGCCAGCAGCCAAGAGGGTGCGGGAGCGGGTGAGACCCAGTACTTC.

This rearrangement joins TRBV2 to TRBJ1-2; TRBD1 is a possible D gene (5 bases). The CDR3 totals 13 residues. CDR1 is SNHLY and CDR2 is FYNNEI in the germline V gene. Trimming removed 1 base at V and 4 bases at J, with 7 bases between. The CDR3 loop is CASSEGGAYGYTF. For the CDR3, the DNA is TGTGCCAGCAGTGAAGGGGGCGCCTATGGCTACACCTTC.

V gene TRBV2 combines with J gene TRBJ2-7; tentative D call: TRBD1 (6 bases). The CDR3 runs to 14 residues. CDR1 is SNHLY and CDR2 is FYNNEI in the germline V gene. V lost 5 bases to trimming and J lost 0 bases, with 11 bases between them. Here the CDR3 reads CASSKGQNSYEQYF. The CDR3 coding sequence is TGTGCCAGCAGTAAAGGACAGAACTCCTACGAGCAGTACTTC.

As concerns this clone: In the same sample, other DNA sequences code for this CDR3. The rearrangement joins TRBV28 to TRBJ1-2; maybe TRBD1 (6 bases). The length of the CDR3 is 13 residues. Germline lookup yields CDR1 MDHEN and CDR2 SYDVKM. V was shortened by 6 bases and J by 4 bases, with 12 bases between the two germline ends. Here the CDR3 DNA reads TGTGCCAGCAGCCCACAGGGATTCTATGGCTACACCTTC. Amino acid sequence: CASSPQGFYGYTF.

This clone was detected once. The chain combines TRBV5-6 with TRBJ1-1; 7 bases fit TRBD1. The CDR3 extends over 14 amino acids. The V gene end was trimmed by 5 bases and the J gene end by 4 bases; junction bases not matched to a gene: 8. CDR1 SGHDT and CDR2 YYEEEE come from the germline V gene. The CDR3 region has the DNA TGTGCCAGCAGACGCCGACAGGGTGGCACTGAAGCTTTCTTT. Its translation is CASRRRQGGTEAFF.

The chain recombines TRBV27 with TRBJ2-1, with 12 positions matching TRBD2. V shed 4 bases, J shed 15 bases, and the junction held 4 bases outside the gene matches. The CDR3 is made up of 12 amino acids. Germline V gene lookup returns CDR1 MNHEY and CDR2 SMNVEV (reference sequence). The chain's CDR3 is CASSSGLAGPFF. The CDR3 nucleotides are TGTGCCAGCAGTTCGGGACTAGCGGGCCCGTTCTTC.

The CDR3 DNA reads TGTGCCAGCAGCCAACAGGTGAACACTGAAGCTTTCTTT. Residues: CASSQQVNTEAFF. The genes are TRBV7-2 and TRBJ1-1; D perhaps matches TRBD1 (5 bases). The CDR3 loop spans 13 amino acids. Trimming took 5 bases from V and 0 from J, leaving 7 bases between them. Germline CDR1 and CDR2: SGHTA and FQGNSA.

The chain joins TRBV10-3 to TRBJ2-5, with TRBD2 identical over 11 bases. In germline, CDR1 is ENHRY, CDR2 SYGVKD. This CDR3 is built from 17 residues. V lost 6 bases and J lost 4; bases outside the gene matches: 13. The CDR3 DNA follows: TGTGCCATCAGCTTAACTAGCGGGAGTCAAGTGGTAGAGACCCAGTACTTC. This gives the protein CAISLTSGSQVVETQYF.

V gene TRBV7-9 combines with J gene TRBJ1-5; D gene ambiguous. Germline-derived CDR1 and CDR2 are SEHNR and FQNEAQ (reference sequence). V dropped 5 bases and J dropped 7 bases, with 9 bases sitting between them. The CDR3 loop spans 12 amino acids. CDR3 nucleotide sequence: TGTGCCAGCAGCCCCAGCGGGCAGCCCCAGCATTTT. The encoded protein is CASSPSGQPQHF.

This chain joins TRBV2 and TRBJ2-1, with 14 bases that match TRBD2. The CDR3 has 15 residues. Germline V gives CDR1 SNHLY, CDR2 FYNNEI. J lost 2 bases, V lost 6 bases, and 0 bases had no gene match. CDR3 sequence: CASRGLAGAYNEQFF. The CDR3 nucleotides are TGTGCCAGCAGGGGACTAGCGGGAGCCTACAATGAGCAGTTCTTC.

This CDR3 is CASSRRGTEAFF. The CDR3 DNA sequence: TGTGCCAGCAGCCGTCGGGGGACTGAAGCTTTCTTT. V usage is TRBV11-1 and J usage is TRBJ1-1; D might be TRBD1 (5 bases). There are 12 residues in the CDR3. CDR1 is SGHAT, CDR2 FQDESV, per germline (reference sequence). Trimming took off 5 bases at V and 5 bases at J, with 9 bases between the two ends.

The chain combines TRBV28 with TRBJ2-1; 10 bases fit TRBD2. Germline V gene lookup returns CDR1 MDHEN and CDR2 SYDVKM. CDR3 size: 16 residues. Trimming at V came to 5 bases and at J to 5 bases, leaving 9 bases not matched to a gene. CDR3 nucleotides: TGTGCCAGCAGTAAGCCGGGACTAGCGACCAACAATGAGCAGTTCTTC. The encoded protein is CASSKPGLATNNEQFF.

J is TRBJ1-5 and V is TRBV7-3; weak D call: TRBD1 (5 bases). The CDR3 totals 16 residues. Per germline, CDR1 SGHTA and CDR2 FQGTGA. Between the trimmed V and J ends, which lost 4 bases and 1 base, there was a span of 14 bases. The CDR3 here is CASSSPGGGSNQPQHF. In DNA, the CDR3 is TGTGCCAGCAGCTCTCCCGGGGGGGGGAGCAATCAGCCCCAGCATTTT.

This clone was observed once. The same CDR3 arises from other DNA sequences in this sample as well. This rearrangement joins TRBV18 to TRBJ2-7; 8 bases match TRBD1. In germline, CDR1 is KGHSH, CDR2 LQKENI. The CDR3 runs 15 residues. The V segment lost 3 bases and the J segment 2 bases; nucleotides outside the gene matches: 6. The DNA of the CDR3 is TGTGCCAGCTCACCCACCGGGACAGGCCCCTACGAGCAGTACTTC. Its translation is CASSPTGTGPYEQYF.

V gene TRBV5-1 combines with J gene TRBJ2-1; 14 bases line up with TRBD2. The CDR3 is 16 residues long. Trimming at V came to 4 bases and at J to 6 bases, leaving 6 bases not matched to a gene. Germline lookup yields CDR1 SGHRS and CDR2 YFSETQ. The CDR3 DNA sequence: TGCGCCAGCAGCCTACCCGGGACTAGCGGGGGCAATGAGCAGTTCTTC. It specifies CASSLPGTSGGNEQFF.